The 6 T cell receptor beta chains below come from one sample, sequenced in a study of T-cell reconstitution after alpha-beta-depleted transplantation in children. During its preparation, the TCRbeta library received unique molecular identifiers. TCRdb re-analysed the PCR reads in MiXCR, keeping a single row per CDR3 protein. The sample lists around 300,000 distinct CDR3 sequences, approximately 7.3% occurring once. Study conclusions and caveats: T-cell counts and diversity were attributed mostly to newly produced T cells one year after transplant.

Their antigens are not known. This material consisted of peripheral blood, taken 360 days after TCRalphabeta/CD19-depleted stem cell transplant. Receptor source: a female patient younger than 10 who had a stem cell transplant for Fanconi anemia, so the T cells may come from the graft donor.

This clonotype was found many times. The chain recombines TRBV27 with TRBJ2-7; D possibly matches TRBD1 or TRBD2 (7 bases each). In germline, CDR1 is MNHEY, CDR2 SMNVEV (reference sequence). V was shortened by 6 bases and J by 1 base, with 22 bases between the two germline ends. This CDR3 has 17 amino acids. The CDR3 loop reads CASSPKAGQRLSYEQYF. In nucleotides, the CDR3 is TGTGCCAGCAGCCCAAAAGCGGGACAGAGGTTGTCCTACGAGCAGTACTTC.

Ten or more counts support this clonotype. This chain uses TRBV5-4 with TRBJ2-4; 8 bases fit TRBD1. Unmatched junction bases numbered 4, after V lost 2 bases and J lost 0 bases. The CDR3 loop spans 16 amino acids. The germline CDR1 and CDR2 sequences are SGHNT and YYREEE (reference sequence). Here the CDR3 reads CASSLGQGRAKNIQYF. DNA for the CDR3: TGTGCCAGCAGCTTAGGACAGGGAAGAGCCAAAAACATTCAGTACTTC.

This clonotype was observed many times. The chain joins TRBV18 to TRBJ2-1, with 7 bases matching TRBD1. The V segment lost 1 base and the J segment 2 bases; nucleotides outside the gene matches: 11. The CDR3 runs 18 residues. Germline V CDR1 and CDR2: KGHSH, LQKENI. DNA of the CDR3: TGTGCCAGCTCACCACGGTTGGCAGGGGGAACGGCCTACAATGAGCAGTTCTTC. Amino acid sequence: CASSPRLAGGTAYNEQFF.

This clonotype was seen more than once but under ten times. The rearrangement uses TRBV6-1 and TRBJ1-1; D remains ambiguous. Germline V gene data show CDR1 as MNHNS and CDR2 as SASEGT. The CDR3 has 16 amino acids. Trimming left V 4 bases short and J 0 bases short, with 15 bases between. CDR3 sequence (DNA): TGTGCCAGCAGTGGCCAGGATGCCGGGATGAACACTGAAGCTTTCTTT. Translation gives CASSGQDAGMNTEAFF.

This clonotype was seen only a few times. This rearrangement joins TRBV10-2 to TRBJ2-2, with 7 nucleotides matching TRBD1. The CDR3 contains 14 residues. Looked up from germline, CDR1 is WSHSY and CDR2 is SAAADI. J gave up 0 bases and V 6 bases, and 1 base lay outside the gene matches. CDR3: CASRGQTNTGELFF. The CDR3 DNA reads TGCGCCAGCAGGGGACAGACGAACACCGGGGAGCTGTTTTTT.

This clonotype was counted ten times or more. The chain combines TRBV29-1 with TRBJ2-1, with D perhaps assigned TRBD1 or TRBD2 (7 bases each). The germline CDR1 and CDR2 sequences are SQVTM and ANQGSEA. This CDR3 region has 16 residues. V was pared by 6 bases and J by 0 bases, with 18 bases between. CDR3 nucleotides: TGCAGCGTCCCAGGGGGGGGGGAGATCTCCTACAATGAGCAGTTCTTC. Amino acids: CSVPGGGEISYNEQFF.